This T cell receptor (beta chain) is from a study of blood T cell repertoires in COVID-19. At the level of the study: The United States, Italy and Spain supplied acute and convalescent COVID-19 samples. In each case, the material was cDNA or gDNA derived from T cells, B-cell-depleted T cells, or PBMCs.

Libraries were prepared by immunoSEQ multiplex PCR; TCRdb keeps only in-frame clonotypes and omits some of them. The sample comprises some 140,000 clones, around 85% of which are singletons, and approximately 30% rests with the top ten. Sequences were obtained from peripheral blood. The TCR sequence derives from a woman aged 55-75 years with acute or convalescent COVID-19.

Here the CDR3 reads CASSYSRGGRTGELFF. CDR3 coding DNA: TGTGCCAGCAGTTACTCGCGGGGGGGCCGCACCGGGGAGCTGTTTTTT. J is TRBJ2-2 and V is TRBV6-5, with TRBD2 matching over 9 bases. CDR3 length equals 16 residues. J was trimmed by 4 bases and V by 0 bases; bases with no gene match: 3. In germline, CDR1 is MNHEY, CDR2 SVGAGI.